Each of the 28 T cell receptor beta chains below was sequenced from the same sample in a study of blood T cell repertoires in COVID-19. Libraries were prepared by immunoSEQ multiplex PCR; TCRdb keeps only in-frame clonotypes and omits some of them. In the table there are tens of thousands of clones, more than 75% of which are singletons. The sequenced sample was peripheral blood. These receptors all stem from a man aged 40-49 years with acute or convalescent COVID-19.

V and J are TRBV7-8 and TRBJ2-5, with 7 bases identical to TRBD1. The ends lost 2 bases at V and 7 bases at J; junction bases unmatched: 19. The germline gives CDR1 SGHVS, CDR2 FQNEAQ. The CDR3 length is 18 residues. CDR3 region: CASSLSEAGGLTAGTQYF. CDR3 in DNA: TGTGCCAGCAGCTTAAGTGAGGCAGGGGGTTTAACCGCAGGGACCCAGTACTTC.

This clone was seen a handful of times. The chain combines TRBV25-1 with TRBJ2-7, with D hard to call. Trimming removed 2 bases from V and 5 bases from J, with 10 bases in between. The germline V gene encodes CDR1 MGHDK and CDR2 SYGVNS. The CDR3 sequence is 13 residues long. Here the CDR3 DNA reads TGTGCCAGCAGTGAAAGGCAGGCCCACGAGCAGTACTTC. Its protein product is CASSERQAHEQYF.

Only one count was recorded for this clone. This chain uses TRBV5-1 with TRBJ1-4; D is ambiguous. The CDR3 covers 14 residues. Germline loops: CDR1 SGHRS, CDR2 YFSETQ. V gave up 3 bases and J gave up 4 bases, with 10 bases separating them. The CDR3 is CASSSAGNNEKLFF. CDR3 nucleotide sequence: TGCGCCAGCAGCTCCGCGGGGAATAATGAAAAACTGTTTTTT.

The CDR3 coding sequence is TGTGCCAGCAGCGGCTGGGACTACACAGATACGCAGTATTTT. It yields the protein CASSGWDYTDTQYF. V gene TRBV7-9 combines with J gene TRBJ2-3; the match to TRBD2 covers 7 bases. Germline-derived CDR1 and CDR2 are SEHNR and FQNEAQ (reference sequence). This CDR3 region has 14 residues. Losses at the gene ends were 5 bases for V and 2 bases for J; bases not matched to a gene: 4.

The CDR3 protein is CASSDRGVNTEAFF. The CDR3 bases are TGTGCCAGTAGCGACAGGGGGGTGAACACTGAAGCTTTCTTT. V is TRBV19 and J is TRBJ1-1; 9 nucleotides agree with TRBD1. With V trimmed by 6 bases and J by 0 bases, 2 bases remained unmatched. This CDR3 is 14 amino acids long. Germline CDR1 LNHDA, CDR2 SQIVND (reference sequence).

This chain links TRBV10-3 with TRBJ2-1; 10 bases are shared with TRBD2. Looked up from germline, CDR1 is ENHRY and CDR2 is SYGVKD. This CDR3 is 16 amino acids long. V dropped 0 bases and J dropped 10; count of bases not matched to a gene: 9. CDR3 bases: TGTGCCATCAGTGAGTCTGCGAGCGGGAGGGCCGGAGAGCAGTTCTTC. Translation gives CAISESASGRAGEQFF.

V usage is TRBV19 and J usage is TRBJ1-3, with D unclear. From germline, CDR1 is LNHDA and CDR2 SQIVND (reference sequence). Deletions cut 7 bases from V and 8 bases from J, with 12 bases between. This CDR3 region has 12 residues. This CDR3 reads CASIQQWDTIYF. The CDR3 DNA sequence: TGTGCCAGTATTCAACAGTGGGACACCATATATTTT.

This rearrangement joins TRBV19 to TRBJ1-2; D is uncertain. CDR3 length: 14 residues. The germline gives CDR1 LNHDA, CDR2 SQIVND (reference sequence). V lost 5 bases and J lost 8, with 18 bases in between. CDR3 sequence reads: CASSHRALGGGYTF. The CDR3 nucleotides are TGTGCCAGTAGTCACCGGGCCCTCGGAGGAGGCTACACCTTC.

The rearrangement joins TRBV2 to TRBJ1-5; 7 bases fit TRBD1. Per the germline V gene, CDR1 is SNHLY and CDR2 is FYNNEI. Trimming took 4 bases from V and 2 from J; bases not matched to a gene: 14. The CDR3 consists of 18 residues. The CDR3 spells CASSGDSFSFGRNQPQHF. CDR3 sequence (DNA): TGTGCCAGCAGTGGGGACAGCTTTTCTTTTGGTCGCAATCAGCCCCAGCATTTT. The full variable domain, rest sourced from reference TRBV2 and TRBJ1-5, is EPEVTQTPSHQVTQMGQEVILRCVPISNHLYFYWYRQILGQKVEFLVSFYNNEISEKSEIFDDQFSVERPDGSNFTLKIRSTKLEDSAMYFCASSGDSFSFGRNQPQHFGDGTRLSIL.

CDR3 nucleotides: TGCGCCAGCAGCCCACTCCAGGGGTGGGATGAGCAGTTCTTC. This codes for CASSPLQGWDEQFF. This chain joins TRBV5-1 and TRBJ2-1; TRBD1 might be the D (6 bases). Germline V gene sequence: CDR1 SGHRS, CDR2 YFSETQ. V lost 4 bases to trimming and J lost 8 bases, with 16 bases between them. The CDR3 runs to 14 residues.

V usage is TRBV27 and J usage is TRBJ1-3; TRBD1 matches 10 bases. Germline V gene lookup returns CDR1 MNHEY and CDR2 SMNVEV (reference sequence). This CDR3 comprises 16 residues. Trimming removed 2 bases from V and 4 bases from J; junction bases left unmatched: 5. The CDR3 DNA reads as TGTGCCAGCAGTTTACTGGGGACAGGGGTGGGAAACACCATATATTTT. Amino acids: CASSLLGTGVGNTIYF.

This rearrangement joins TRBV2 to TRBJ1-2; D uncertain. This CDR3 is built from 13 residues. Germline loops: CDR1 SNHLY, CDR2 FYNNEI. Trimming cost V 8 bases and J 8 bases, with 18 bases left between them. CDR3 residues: CASLQSGDSGYTF. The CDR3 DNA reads TGTGCCAGCTTGCAGTCTGGTGATAGCGGCTACACCTTC.

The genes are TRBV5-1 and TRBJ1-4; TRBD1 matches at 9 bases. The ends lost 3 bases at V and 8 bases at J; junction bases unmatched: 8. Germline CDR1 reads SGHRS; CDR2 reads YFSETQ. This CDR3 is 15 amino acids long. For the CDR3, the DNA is TGCGCCAGCAGCTCCCAACAGGGGGCTGGGGAAAAACTGTTTTTT. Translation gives CASSSQQGAGEKLFF.

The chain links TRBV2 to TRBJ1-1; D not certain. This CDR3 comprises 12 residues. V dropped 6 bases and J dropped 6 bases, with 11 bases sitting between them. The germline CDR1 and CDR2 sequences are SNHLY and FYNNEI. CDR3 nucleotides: TGTGCCAGCAGCGGCGGGAGGGCTGAAGCTTTCTTT. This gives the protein CASSGGRAEAFF. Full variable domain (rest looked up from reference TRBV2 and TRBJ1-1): EPEVTQTPSHQVTQMGQEVILRCVPISNHLYFYWYRQILGQKVEFLVSFYNNEISEKSEIFDDQFSVERPDGSNFTLKIRSTKLEDSAMYFCASSGGRAEAFFGQGTRLTVV.

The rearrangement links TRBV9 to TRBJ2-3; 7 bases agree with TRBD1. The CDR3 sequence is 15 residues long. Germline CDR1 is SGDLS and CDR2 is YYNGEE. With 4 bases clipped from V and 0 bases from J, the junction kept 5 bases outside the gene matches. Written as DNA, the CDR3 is TGTGCCAGCAGCATCGGGACAGTTAGCACAGATACGCAGTATTTT. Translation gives CASSIGTVSTDTQYF.

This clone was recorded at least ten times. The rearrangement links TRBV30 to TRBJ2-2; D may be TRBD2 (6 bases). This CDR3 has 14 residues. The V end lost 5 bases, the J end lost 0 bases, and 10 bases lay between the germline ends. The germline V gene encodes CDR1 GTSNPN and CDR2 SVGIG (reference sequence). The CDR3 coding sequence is TGTGCCTGGGCCCGACTAGCGAACACCGGGGAGCTGTTTTTT. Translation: CAWARLANTGELFF. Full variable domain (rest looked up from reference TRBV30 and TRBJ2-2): SQTIHQWPATLVQPVGSPLSLECTVEGTSNPNLYWYRQAAGRGLQLLFYSVGIGQISSEVPQNLSASRPQDRQFILSSKKLLLSDSGFYLCAWARLANTGELFFGEGSRLTVL.

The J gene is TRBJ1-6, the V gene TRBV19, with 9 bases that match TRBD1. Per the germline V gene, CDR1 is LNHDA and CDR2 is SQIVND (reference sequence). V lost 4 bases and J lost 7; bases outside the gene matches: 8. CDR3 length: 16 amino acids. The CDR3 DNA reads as TGTGCCAGTAGTACCCGCGGACAGGGGCCAAATTCACCCCTCCACTTT. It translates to CASSTRGQGPNSPLHF.

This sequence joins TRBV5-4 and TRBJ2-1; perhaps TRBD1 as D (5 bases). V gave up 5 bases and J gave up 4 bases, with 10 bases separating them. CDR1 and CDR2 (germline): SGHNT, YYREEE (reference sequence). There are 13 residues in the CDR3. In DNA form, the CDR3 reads TGTGCCAGCAGTCTCACAGGATACAATGAGCAGTTCTTC. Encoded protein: CASSLTGYNEQFF.

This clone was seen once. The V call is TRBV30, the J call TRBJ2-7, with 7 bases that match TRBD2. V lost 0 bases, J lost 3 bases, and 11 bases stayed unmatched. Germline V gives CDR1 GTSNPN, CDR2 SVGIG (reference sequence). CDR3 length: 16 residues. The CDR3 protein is CAWSVSAAREGYEQYF. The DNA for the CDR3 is TGTGCCTGGAGTGTAAGTGCAGCCAGGGAGGGCTACGAGCAGTACTTC.

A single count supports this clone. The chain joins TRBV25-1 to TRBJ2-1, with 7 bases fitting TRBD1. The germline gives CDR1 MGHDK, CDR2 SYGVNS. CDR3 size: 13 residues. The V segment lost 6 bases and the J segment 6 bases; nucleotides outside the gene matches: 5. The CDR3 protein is CASRQGLSNEQFF. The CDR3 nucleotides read TGTGCCAGCAGACAGGGGCTATCCAATGAGCAGTTCTTC.

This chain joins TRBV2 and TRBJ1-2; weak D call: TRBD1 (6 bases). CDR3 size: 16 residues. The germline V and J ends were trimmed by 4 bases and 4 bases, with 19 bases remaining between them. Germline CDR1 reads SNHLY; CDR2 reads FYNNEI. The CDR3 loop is CASSGEGVRAGYGYTF. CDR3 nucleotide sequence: TGTGCCAGCAGTGGGGAGGGGGTCAGAGCTGGCTATGGCTACACCTTC.

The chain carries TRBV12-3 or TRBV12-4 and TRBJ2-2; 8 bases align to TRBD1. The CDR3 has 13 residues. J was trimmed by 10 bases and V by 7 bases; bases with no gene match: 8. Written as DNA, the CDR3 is TGTGCCAGCACCCTCGGACAGGGCCTGGAGCTGTTTTTT. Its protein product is CASTLGQGLELFF.

As DNA, the CDR3 is TGTGCCAGCAGCCAAGGGACAGGGGGCGGTGGCTACACCTTC. Its translation: CASSQGTGGGGYTF. The J gene is TRBJ1-2, the V gene TRBV3-1 (or the pseudogene TRBV3-2); 11 bases are a match to TRBD1. V trimming: 1 base; J trimming: 7 bases; junction bases outside the gene matches: 2. CDR3 length: 14 amino acids. Germline V gene data show CDR1 as LGHDT and CDR2 as YNNKEL (reference sequence).

CDR3 loop: CASSIQLTNEKLFF. In nucleotides, the CDR3 is TGTGCCAGCAGCATACAATTAACTAATGAAAAACTGTTTTTT. V gene TRBV6-5 combines with J gene TRBJ1-4; D unclear. Germline lookup yields CDR1 MNHEY and CDR2 SVGAGI. Trimming cost V 6 bases and J 1 base, with 9 bases left between them. CDR3 size: 14 residues.

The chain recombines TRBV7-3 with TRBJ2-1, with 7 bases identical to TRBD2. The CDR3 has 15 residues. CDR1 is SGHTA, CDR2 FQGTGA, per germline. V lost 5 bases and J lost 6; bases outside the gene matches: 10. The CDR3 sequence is CASSRQPGLPNEQFF. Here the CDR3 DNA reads TGTGCCAGCAGCCGACAGCCGGGACTACCCAATGAGCAGTTCTTC.

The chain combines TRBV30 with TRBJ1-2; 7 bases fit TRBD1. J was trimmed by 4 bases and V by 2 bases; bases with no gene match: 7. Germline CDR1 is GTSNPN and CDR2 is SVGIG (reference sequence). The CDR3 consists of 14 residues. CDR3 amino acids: CAWSRTGTIYGYTF. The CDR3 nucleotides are TGTGCCTGGAGTAGGACAGGTACGATCTATGGCTACACCTTC.

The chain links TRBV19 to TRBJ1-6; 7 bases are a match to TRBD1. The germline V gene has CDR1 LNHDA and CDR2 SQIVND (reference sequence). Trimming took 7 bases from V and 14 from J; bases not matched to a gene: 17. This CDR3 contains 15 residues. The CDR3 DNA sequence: TGTGCCAGTAACGCCAACAGGGGTATCCCCTTCACCCTCCACTTT. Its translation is CASNANRGIPFTLHF.

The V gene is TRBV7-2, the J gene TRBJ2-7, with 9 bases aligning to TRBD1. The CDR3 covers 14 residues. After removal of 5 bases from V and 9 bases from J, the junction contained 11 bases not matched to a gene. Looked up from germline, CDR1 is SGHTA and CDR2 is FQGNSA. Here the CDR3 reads CASSITGQGSGQYF. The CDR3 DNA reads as TGTGCCAGCAGCATAACGGGACAGGGATCCGGGCAGTACTTC.